Listed here are 28 T cell receptor beta chains from one sample, sequenced in a study of T cells in Graves' hyperthyroidism and ophthalmopathy. TCR beta CDR3 regions were amplified from RNA. Initially, a first-round RT-PCR of the TCR CDR3 employed the HTBI primer set. TCRdb re-analysed the multiplex PCR reads in MiXCR, keeping a single row per CDR3 protein. The sample yields 400,000 to 550,000 distinct CDR3 sequences, around a quarter seen once. The specimen sequenced was blood. These receptors were taken from a woman aged 30 to 39 with Graves' ophthalmopathy.

This clonotype was counted many times. The rearrangement uses TRBV18 and TRBJ2-7; D not certain. The CDR3 length is 15 residues. V shed 3 bases and J shed 2 bases, with 14 bases lying between them. Germline loops: CDR1 KGHSH, CDR2 LQKENI. CDR3 sequence (DNA): TGTGCCAGCTCACCCCTGCCGACCCGCGCCTACGAGCAGTACTTC. This codes for CASSPLPTRAYEQYF.

This clonotype was detected many times. The rearrangement uses TRBV7-2 and TRBJ2-7, with D unclear. The CDR3 length is 13 residues. The V gene's germline CDR1 is SGHTA and CDR2 FQGNSA. Trimming shortened V by 3 bases and J by 2 bases, and 8 bases separated the two germline ends. CDR3 DNA sequence: TGTGCCAGCAGCTTTTGGCAGACCTACGAGCAGTACTTC. Residues: CASSFWQTYEQYF.

This clonotype was observed at least ten times. V is TRBV10-3 and J is TRBJ2-7; a weak D match, TRBD1 (5 bases). There are 13 residues in the CDR3. V lost 3 bases, J lost 0 bases, and 6 bases lay in between. Germline CDR1 is ENHRY and CDR2 is SYGVKD. In DNA form, the CDR3 reads TGTGCCATCAGTGACGACAGCTCCTACGAGCAGTACTTC. Protein product: CAISDDSSYEQYF.

This clonotype was detected a few times. The chain recombines TRBV18 with TRBJ1-1; D possibly corresponds to TRBD1 (6 bases). The germline V gene encodes CDR1 KGHSH and CDR2 LQKENI. The CDR3 totals 15 residues. Trimming left V 0 bases short and J 1 base short, with 9 bases between. This CDR3 reads CASSPPGHQNTEAFF. CDR3 bases: TGTGCCAGCTCACCACCGGGACACCAGAACACTGAAGCTTTCTTT.

The chain has TRBV20-1 and TRBJ2-7; D remains unclear. V lost 3 bases to trimming and J lost 0 bases, with 9 bases between them. Germline CDR1 DFQATT, CDR2 SNEGSKA (reference sequence). This CDR3 region has 13 residues. The CDR3: CSARGALSYEQYF. The CDR3 DNA reads as TGCAGTGCTAGGGGCGCGCTCTCCTACGAGCAGTACTTC.

This clonotype was recorded at least ten times. This chain joins TRBV20-1 and TRBJ1-3; D not certain. The CDR3 is 15 amino acids. The V gene lost 0 bases and the J gene lost 3 bases, with 12 bases spanning the gap. Germline CDR1 is DFQATT and CDR2 is SNEGSKA (reference sequence). CDR3 DNA: TGCAGTGCTAGAGATCCCACGGGCGATGGAAACACCATATATTTT. Translating it yields CSARDPTGDGNTIYF.

The sample holds many counts of this clonotype. J is TRBJ1-1 and V is TRBV7-8; D is unresolved. Germline lookup yields CDR1 SGHVS and CDR2 FQNEAQ. This CDR3 is 13 amino acids long. Between the trimmed V and J ends, which lost 2 bases and 7 bases, there was a span of 11 bases. CDR3 bases: TGTGCCAGCAGCTTACTAGGGCAGCTTGAAGCTTTCTTT. Protein: CASSLLGQLEAFF.

This clonotype was recorded many times. The chain uses TRBV7-2 and TRBJ1-2; TRBD1 matches at 8 bases. The CDR3 is made up of 13 amino acids. Germline CDR1 SGHTA, CDR2 FQGNSA. V gave up 5 bases and J gave up 7 bases; unmatched junction bases: 6. Here the CDR3 reads CASSPTGDPGYTF. The CDR3 DNA follows: TGTGCCAGCAGCCCGACAGGGGATCCTGGCTACACCTTC.

This clonotype showed up many times. The V call is TRBV12-3 or TRBV12-4, the J call TRBJ1-5, with D tentatively TRBD1 (5 bases). This CDR3 comprises 16 residues. Trimming took 1 base from V and 0 from J, leaving 10 bases between them. The CDR3 DNA reads as TGTGCCAGCAGTTTAGGACAGCCTTATAGCAATCAGCCCCAGCATTTT. Amino acids: CASSLGQPYSNQPQHF.

This clonotype was detected many times. The CDR3 bases are TGTGCCAGCAGTTATTACGGCGCTAACTATGGCTACACCTTC. Translating it yields CASSYYGANYGYTF. This chain connects TRBV6-2 or TRBV6-3 to TRBJ1-2; the D is unclear. The CDR3 is 14 amino acids. The germline V gene has CDR1 MNHEY and CDR2 SVGEGT. V lost 3 bases and J lost 0, with 8 bases in between.

This clonotype was counted ten times or more. The chain combines TRBV6-5 with TRBJ1-2; TRBD1 might be the D (5 bases). Trimming cost V 2 bases and J 8 bases, with 18 bases left between them. CDR3 length equals 15 residues. CDR1 is MNHEY and CDR2 is SVGAGI in the germline V gene. CDR3 in DNA: TGTGCCAGCAGTTACGGAGTGGGGGGATCCAACGGCTACACCTTC. Protein product: CASSYGVGGSNGYTF.

The table lists this clonotype with a few counts. V and J are TRBV19 and TRBJ1-1; D possibly corresponds to TRBD1 (6 bases). The CDR3 has 14 residues. The V and J ends lost 0 bases and 7 bases respectively, with 12 bases between them. CDR1 LNHDA and CDR2 SQIVND come from the germline V gene (reference sequence). CDR3 nucleotides: TGTGCCAGTAGTATAGATGGCAGGGGAGGTGAAGCTTTCTTT. As protein: CASSIDGRGGEAFF.

V is TRBV12-3 or TRBV12-4 and J is TRBJ1-2; tentative D call: TRBD1 (5 bases). CDR3 length: 16 amino acids. V lost 6 bases, J lost 4 bases, and 21 bases lay in between. DNA of the CDR3: TGTGCCAGCAGGGGGCCCGGGACCTCAATCAGCTATGGCTACACCTTC. Protein product: CASRGPGTSISYGYTF.

J is TRBJ2-7 and V is TRBV28; D is ambiguous. The germline V gene has CDR1 MDHEN and CDR2 SYDVKM. The V gene lost 3 bases and the J gene lost 5 bases, with 8 bases spanning the gap. The CDR3 is made up of 12 amino acids. CDR3 nucleotides: TGTGCCAGCAGTTTTCCCAAGGACGAGCAGTACTTC. This translates into CASSFPKDEQYF.

As to this clonotype: It may be a read error: a sequence one base away is much more abundant. The chain carries TRBV6-4 and TRBJ1-1, with no clear D. Germline CDR1 and CDR2: MRHNA and SNTAGT. The CDR3 is 12 amino acids. Trimming took off 4 bases at V and 3 bases at J, with 6 bases between the two ends. The CDR3 DNA reads as TGTGCCAGCAGTGTCTCCCACACTGAAGCTTTCTTT. Translating it yields CASSVSHTEAFF.

Many counts were recorded for this clonotype. This rearrangement joins TRBV6-2 or TRBV6-3 to TRBJ2-7, with D maybe TRBD2 (6 bases). This CDR3 is 13 amino acids long. In germline, CDR1 is MNHEY, CDR2 SVGEGT. Trimming removed 6 bases from V and 7 bases from J, with 16 bases in between. CDR3 sequence: CASSGRDLREQYF. The DNA for the CDR3 is TGTGCCAGCAGCGGCCGGGACTTGAGGGAGCAGTACTTC.

The sample holds a few counts of this clonotype. The CDR3: CAISESETERQRAFF. The CDR3 bases are TGTGCCATCAGTGAGTCCGAGACAGAACGCCAACGAGCTTTCTTT. The genes are TRBV10-3 and TRBJ1-1; TRBD1 might be the D (5 bases). The length of the CDR3 is 15 residues. The germline V gene has CDR1 ENHRY and CDR2 SYGVKD. V was shortened by 0 bases and J by 10 bases, with 18 bases between the two germline ends.

There are many counts of this clonotype. This chain connects TRBV20-1 to TRBJ1-5; 9 bases map to TRBD1. The CDR3 extends over 14 amino acids. Germline loops: CDR1 DFQATT, CDR2 SNEGSKA (reference sequence). The V and J ends lost 6 bases and 5 bases, in that order; junction bases with no gene match: 8. The CDR3 bases are TGCAGTGCCCTGAAAGGACAGGGGTATCAGCCCCAGCATTTT. This encodes CSALKGQGYQPQHF.

The rearrangement links TRBV6-1 to TRBJ1-2; tentatively, D is TRBD1 (5 bases). Germline values: CDR1 MNHNS, CDR2 SASEGT. The CDR3 runs to 14 residues. V was pared by 6 bases and J by 5 bases, with 16 bases between. The CDR3 sequence is CASRDEGPFYGYTF. CDR3 DNA sequence: TGTGCCAGCAGAGACGAGGGACCCTTTTATGGCTACACCTTC.

The table lists this clonotype with many counts. The genes are TRBV7-2 and TRBJ2-2; possibly TRBD2 for D (6 bases). The V gene lost 6 bases and the J gene lost 3 bases, with 11 bases spanning the gap. From germline, CDR1 is SGHTA and CDR2 FQGNSA. This CDR3 region has 14 residues. The CDR3 DNA follows: TGTGCCAGCAGGACTAGTTGGTACACCGGGGAGCTGTTTTTT. As protein: CASRTSWYTGELFF.

This chain links TRBV20-1 with TRBJ1-3; the match to TRBD1 covers 8 bases. In germline, CDR1 is DFQATT, CDR2 SNEGSKA (reference sequence). The CDR3 consists of 11 residues. V gave up 0 bases and J gave up 13 bases; unmatched junction bases: 2. CDR3 bases: TGCAGTGCTAGAGATCGGGACAGGATATATTTT. Translated: CSARDRDRIYF.

The chain combines TRBV4-1 with TRBJ1-2; unclear D gene. CDR1 and CDR2 (germline): MGHRA, YSYEKL. CDR3 length equals 16 residues. Trimming shortened V by 1 base and J by 0 bases, and 12 bases separated the two germline ends. The CDR3 loop is CASSQGWKIANYGYTF. The DNA of the CDR3 is TGCGCCAGCAGCCAAGGTTGGAAAATAGCTAACTATGGCTACACCTTC.

This clonotype has at least ten counts. V gene TRBV14 combines with J gene TRBJ1-3; D ambiguous. The CDR3 loop spans 13 amino acids. Trimming stripped 1 base from V and 2 bases from J, with 3 bases between. Germline CDR1 SGHDN, CDR2 FVKESK. The chain's CDR3 is CASSQGTGNTIYF. The CDR3 nucleotides read TGTGCCAGCAGCCAAGGGACTGGAAACACCATATATTTT.

This clonotype was detected only a few times. A clone one base away is much larger, so this may be a read error. The chain uses TRBV27 and TRBJ1-2; 9 bases map to TRBD1. The CDR3 runs 13 residues. The ends lost 5 bases at V and 6 bases at J; junction bases unmatched: 4. Germline V gene sequence: CDR1 MNHEY, CDR2 SMNVEV (reference sequence). The CDR3 protein is CASSLNRGHGYTF. DNA of the CDR3: TGTGCCAGCAGTCTAAACAGGGGGCATGGCTACACCTTC.

This clonotype was observed a few times. V is TRBV5-5 and J is TRBJ1-2; D gene ambiguous. V gave up 2 bases and J gave up 5 bases, with 10 bases separating them. The CDR3 runs 13 residues. Germline lookup yields CDR1 SGHKS and CDR2 YYEKEE (reference sequence). The CDR3 region is CASSFGVGYGYTF. CDR3 nucleotides: TGTGCCAGCAGCTTTGGAGTGGGGTATGGCTACACCTTC.

This clonotype has only a few counts. The chain uses TRBV15 and TRBJ2-5; D may be TRBD2 (5 bases). Germline lookup yields CDR1 LNHNV and CDR2 YYDKDF (reference sequence). V gave up 5 bases and J gave up 5 bases, with 21 bases separating them. CDR3 size: 16 residues. The chain's CDR3 is CATSLPGGENGETQYF. CDR3 nucleotide sequence: TGTGCCACCAGCCTTCCGGGTGGGGAGAACGGGGAGACCCAGTACTTC.

The V and J genes are TRBV7-2 and TRBJ2-7; TRBD2 aligns across 10 bases. V dropped 3 bases and J dropped 0; count of bases not matched to a gene: 5. This CDR3 comprises 16 residues. Germline CDR1 is SGHTA and CDR2 is FQGNSA. The CDR3 region has the DNA TGTGCCAGCAGCTTTGCAGGGACTAGCGTCTCCTACGAGCAGTACTTC. It translates to CASSFAGTSVSYEQYF.

This clonotype appeared a few times. The chain recombines TRBV7-2 with TRBJ1-3; 7 bases align to TRBD1. The CDR3 extends over 13 amino acids. The germline V gene has CDR1 SGHTA and CDR2 FQGNSA. The V and J ends lost 7 bases and 3 bases, in that order; junction bases with no gene match: 3. CDR3 nucleotides: TGTGCCAGCACCCGACAGGGTGGAAACACCATATATTTT. It codes for CASTRQGGNTIYF.